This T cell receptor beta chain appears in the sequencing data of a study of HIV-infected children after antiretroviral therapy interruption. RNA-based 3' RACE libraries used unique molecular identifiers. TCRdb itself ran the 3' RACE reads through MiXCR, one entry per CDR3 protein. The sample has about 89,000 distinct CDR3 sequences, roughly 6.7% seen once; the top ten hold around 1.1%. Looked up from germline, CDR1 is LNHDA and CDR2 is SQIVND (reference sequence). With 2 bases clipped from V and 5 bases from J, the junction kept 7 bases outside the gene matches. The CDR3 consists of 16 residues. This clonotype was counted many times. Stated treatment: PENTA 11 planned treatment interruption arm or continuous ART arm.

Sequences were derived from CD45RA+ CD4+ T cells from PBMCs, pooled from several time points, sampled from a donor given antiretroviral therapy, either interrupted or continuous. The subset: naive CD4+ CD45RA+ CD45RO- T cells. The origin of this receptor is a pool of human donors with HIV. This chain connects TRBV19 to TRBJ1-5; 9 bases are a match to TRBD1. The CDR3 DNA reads TGTGCCAGTAGTATAAGGGGGGACAGGGAGGATCAGCCCCAGCATTTT. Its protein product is CASSIRGDREDQPQHF.